This TCR beta chain appears in the sequencing data of a study of T-cell reconstitution after alpha-beta-depleted transplantation in children. General observations from the study: Alpha-beta T cells present about two months after transplant were reported to originate from several hundred expanded graft clones. A year had passed since transplant, and T-cell counts and diversity by then came mostly from newly produced T cells. Recipient T cells and thymic progenitors that survived gave rise to the high TCRbeta diversity observed at day 60 in some patients.

A TCRbeta library incorporating unique molecular identifiers was prepared. Via MiXCR, TCRdb re-called the PCR reads, giving one row per CDR3 protein. In the table there are about 250,000 distinct CDR3 sequences, roughly a quarter of which are singletons. The CDR3 covers 14 residues. The V end lost 1 base, the J end lost 4 bases, and 11 bases lay between the germline ends. CDR1 is SGHRS and CDR2 is YFSETQ in the germline V gene. This clonotype was seen only a few times. What it recognizes is unknown. The sequence was obtained from a female patient aged 2-9 years who had a stem cell transplant for congenital amegakaryocytic thrombocytopenia, so the T cells may come from the graft donor. The gene calls are TRBV5-1 and TRBJ1-1; maybe TRBD1 (6 bases). The sample was PBMCs, mostly from graft donor cells, taken 360 days after TCRalphabeta/CD19-depleted stem cell transplant. CDR3 nucleotide sequence: TGCGCCAGCAGCTTGTTGGGGGCGGGCACTGAAGCTTTCTTT. It yields the protein CASSLLGAGTEAFF. The whole variable domain, filled in from reference TRBV5-1 and TRBJ1-1, reads KAGVTQTPRYLIKTRGQQVTLSCSPISGHRSVSWYQQTPGQGLQFLFEYFSETQRNKGNFPGRFSGRQFSNSRSEMNVSTLELGDSALYLCASSLLGAGTEAFFGQGTRLTVV.